This TCR beta chain was recorded in a study of tumor and adjacent non-tumor tissue in lung cancer. The template was RNA from unsorted bulk tissue. Distant lung tissue was collected more than 3 cm away from the tumor edge. TCRbeta libraries were built with three rounds of nested PCR, modified from ARM-PCR. Using its own MiXCR run on the multiplex PCR reads, TCRdb lists one record per CDR3 protein. Of over 80,000 distinct CDR3 sequences in the sample, more than 65% are singletons; the top ten hold about a fifth. CDR3 length: 13 residues. Germline lookup yields CDR1 WSHSY and CDR2 SAAADI. Comment on this clonotype: The germline gene is not matched at one end of the junction; a read error may be the cause.

The V call is TRBV10-2, the J call TRBJ1-1, with D unresolved. The sequenced material came from distant non-tumor lung tissue. The TCR sequence derives from a woman aged 45 to 65 with non-small cell lung cancer. CDR3 DNA sequence: TGCGCCAGCTGTGACGGAATGAACACTGAAGCTTTCTTT. This codes for CASCDGMNTEAFF.